The sequence of this T cell receptor beta chain was determined in a study of PD-L1 blockade in urothelial cancer. This CDR3 contains 15 residues. Looked up from germline, CDR1 is LNHDA and CDR2 is SQIVND (reference sequence). The V gene end was trimmed by 2 bases and the J gene end by 6 bases; junction bases not matched to a gene: 3. Data came from immunoSEQ multiplex PCR; TCRdb stores just in-frame clones and leaves some out. The sample has 75,000 to 95,000 clones; around four fifths are singletons. This sample's time point: pretreatment peripheral blood. The receptor comes from a middle-aged man with urothelial cancer. The chain uses TRBV19 and TRBJ2-1, with 11 bases identical to TRBD2. Source: PBMCs, taken around atezolizumab (anti-PD-L1) treatment. CDR3 sequence (DNA): TGTGCCAGTAGTATAATGCTAGCGGGAGGCAATGAGCAGTTCTTC. Protein sequence: CASSIMLAGGNEQFF.